The clone carrying this T cell receptor beta chain was found once. Its antigen is currently unknown. This specimen belongs to a study of regulatory and conventional T cells in RAG deficiency. CDR1 MNHNS and CDR2 SASEGT come from the germline V gene. The length of the CDR3 is 15 residues. V was clipped by 4 bases and J by 1 base; unmatched bases: 4. Findings and limits, study-wide: Omenn patients showed >90% Treg-Tconv overlap and shorter CDR3 lengths.

The data were produced by immunoSEQ multiplex PCR, yet TCRdb's version contains in-frame clones alone and is incomplete. The sample carries around 30,000 clones, 85% to 90% recorded once. These data also featured in a second study, about regulatory T cells. That paper notes: The primer mix had 52 TRBV and 13 TRBJ primers.

The clonotype comes from a human donor in good health. Sequenced sample: CD8+ T cells sorted from blood. The V and J genes are TRBV6-1 and TRBJ1-1; 9 bases map to TRBD1. As DNA, the CDR3 is TGTGCCAGCAGTGCTTCGGGACAGGGGAACACTGAAGCTTTCTTT. It translates to CASSASGQGNTEAFF.